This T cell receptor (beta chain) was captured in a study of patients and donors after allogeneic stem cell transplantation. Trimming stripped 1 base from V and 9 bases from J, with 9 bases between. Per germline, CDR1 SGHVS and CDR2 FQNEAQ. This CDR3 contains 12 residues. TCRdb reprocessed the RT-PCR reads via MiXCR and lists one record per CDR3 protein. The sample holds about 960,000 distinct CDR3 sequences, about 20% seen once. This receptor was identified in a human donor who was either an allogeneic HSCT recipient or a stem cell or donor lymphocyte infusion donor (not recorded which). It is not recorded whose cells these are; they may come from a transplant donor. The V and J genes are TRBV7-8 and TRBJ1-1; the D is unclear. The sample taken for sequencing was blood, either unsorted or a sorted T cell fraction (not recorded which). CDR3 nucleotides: TGTGCCAGCAGCTTAGACGGTGAAAAAGCTTTCTTT. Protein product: CASSLDGEKAFF.